This T cell receptor (beta chain) was retrieved from a study of blood T cell repertoires in COVID-19. Turning to the study itself: Acute-phase and convalescent COVID-19 samples originated in the United States, Italy and Spain. T cells, B-cell-depleted T cells, or PBMCs provided the cDNA or gDNA that served as material.

Per the original methods: Using reference gene primer amplification, nucleated cell counts were estimated. Produced via immunoSEQ multiplex PCR; TCRdb's table is partial and in-frame only. From that table come the V and J calls and clone size; the DNA was used to work out D and trimming. There are some 270,000 clones in the sample; 65% to 85% occur only once, and 1.5% lies in the top ten. V was cut by 4 bases and J by 0 bases, with 11 bases left in between. Germline V CDR1 and CDR2: SGHRS, YFSETQ. The CDR3 totals 15 residues. The TCR originated in a woman between 40 and 50 years old who had recovered from COVID-19. The chain employs TRBV5-1 and TRBJ1-3; D remains ambiguous. The sequenced material came from peripheral blood. CDR3 sequence (DNA): TGCGCCAGCAGCCCACCGCGGAACTCTGGAAACACCATATATTTT. Protein product: CASSPPRNSGNTIYF.